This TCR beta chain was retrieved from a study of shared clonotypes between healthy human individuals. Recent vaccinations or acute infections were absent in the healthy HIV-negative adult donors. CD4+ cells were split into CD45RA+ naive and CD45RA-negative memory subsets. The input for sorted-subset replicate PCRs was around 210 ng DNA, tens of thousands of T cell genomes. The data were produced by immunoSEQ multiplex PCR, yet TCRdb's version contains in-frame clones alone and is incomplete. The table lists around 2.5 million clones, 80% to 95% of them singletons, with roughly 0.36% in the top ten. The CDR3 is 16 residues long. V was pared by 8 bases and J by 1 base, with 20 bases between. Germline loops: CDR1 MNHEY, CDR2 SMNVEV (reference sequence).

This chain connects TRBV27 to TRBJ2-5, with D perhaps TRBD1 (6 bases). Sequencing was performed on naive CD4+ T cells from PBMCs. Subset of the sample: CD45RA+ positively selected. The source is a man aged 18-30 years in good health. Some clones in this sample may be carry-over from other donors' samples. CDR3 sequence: CASRPLKPTGQETQYF. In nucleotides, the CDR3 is TGTGCCAGCCGACCCTTAAAACCGACAGGCCAAGAGACCCAGTACTTC.